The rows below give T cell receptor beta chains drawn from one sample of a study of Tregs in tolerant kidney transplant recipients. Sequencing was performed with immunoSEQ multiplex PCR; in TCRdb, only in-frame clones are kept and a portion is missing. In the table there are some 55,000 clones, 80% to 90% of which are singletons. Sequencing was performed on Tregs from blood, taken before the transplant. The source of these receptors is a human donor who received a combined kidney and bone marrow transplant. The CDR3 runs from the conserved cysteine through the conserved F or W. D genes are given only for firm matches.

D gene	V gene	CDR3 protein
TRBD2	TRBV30	CAWSGISGSYEQYF
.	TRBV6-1	CASSDRRTIYF
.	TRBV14	CASRSREKWMNTEAFF
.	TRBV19	CASRTGSAEETQYF
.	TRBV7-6	CASSRRPNYGYTF
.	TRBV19	CASTFSNYGYTF
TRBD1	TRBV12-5	CASGLVVGQGVASGNTIYF
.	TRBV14	CASSQGYNYGYTF
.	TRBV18	CASYRVMAGATDTQYF
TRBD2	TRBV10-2	CASSASGRAAEQFF
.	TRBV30	CAWSVAVVHSPLHF
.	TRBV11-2	CASTRGVYGYTF
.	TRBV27	CASRFSYDTEAFF
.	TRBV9	CASSVVGALTGNTIYF
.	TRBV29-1	CSVADADYEQYF
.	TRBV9	CASSSSYNSPLHF
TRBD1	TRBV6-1	CASRDRAIGNTIYF
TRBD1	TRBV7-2	CASSFSPDRKSYEQCF
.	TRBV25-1	CASGQGNQPQHF
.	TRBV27	CASSLGSGANVLTF
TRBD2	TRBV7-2	CASSFPGGYEQYF
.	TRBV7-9	CASSWIRETQYF
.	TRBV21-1	CASLRLAGGYEQYF
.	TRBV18	CASSPGTFPGEQFF
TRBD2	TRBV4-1	CASSATGGSGTDTQYF
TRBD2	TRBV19	CASSAGTSGFSYNEQFF
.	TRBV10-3	CAITGRVDTEAFF
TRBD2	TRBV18	CASSPSSGGPYEQYF
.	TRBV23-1	CASVETASSYNEQFF
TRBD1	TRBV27	CASARQGHNEQFF
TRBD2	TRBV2	CASSDTSGGYTQYF
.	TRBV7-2	CASSPGTLGIGYTF
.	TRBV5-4	CASRQQMNTEAFF
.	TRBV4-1	CASSQGWDDRQYF
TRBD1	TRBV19	CASSVRGTGDGYTF
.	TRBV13	CASSKQAVAEAFF
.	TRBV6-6	CASSKPHEGTEAFF
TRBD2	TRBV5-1	CASSFLLAGSEQYF
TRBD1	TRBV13	CASSGRTGGMSRAKNIQYF
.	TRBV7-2	CASSWGTDYEQYF
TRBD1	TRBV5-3	CARSRGQGARTNEKLFF
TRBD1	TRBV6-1	CASSRDRGNYGYTF
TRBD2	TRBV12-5	CASARTSGGKEQYF
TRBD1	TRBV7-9	CASSLGTGVRKSNQPQHF
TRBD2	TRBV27	CASTSRGGYEQYF
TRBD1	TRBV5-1	CASSTQGVKQEQYF
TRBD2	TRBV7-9	CASSRSRSSGVSYTGELFF
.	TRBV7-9	CASSQRQYRNEQFF
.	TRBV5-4	CASSSQGGDTQYF
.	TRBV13	CASSLVPGRGNTIYF
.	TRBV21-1	CASSKSGGGPAGSYNEQFF